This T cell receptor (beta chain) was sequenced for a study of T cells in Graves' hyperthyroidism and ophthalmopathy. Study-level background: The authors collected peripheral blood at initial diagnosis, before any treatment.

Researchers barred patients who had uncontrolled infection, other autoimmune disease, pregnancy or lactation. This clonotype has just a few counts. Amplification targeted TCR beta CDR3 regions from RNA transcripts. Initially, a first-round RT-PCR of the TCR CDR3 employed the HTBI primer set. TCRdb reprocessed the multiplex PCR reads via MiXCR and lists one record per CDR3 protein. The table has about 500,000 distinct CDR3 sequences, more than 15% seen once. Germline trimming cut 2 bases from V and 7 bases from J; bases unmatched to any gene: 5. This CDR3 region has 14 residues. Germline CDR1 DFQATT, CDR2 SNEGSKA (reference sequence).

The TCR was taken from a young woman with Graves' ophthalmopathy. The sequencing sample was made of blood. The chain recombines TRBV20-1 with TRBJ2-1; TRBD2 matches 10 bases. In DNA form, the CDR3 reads TGCAGTGCTAGATCTAGCGGGAGTAGTAATGAGCAGTTCTTC. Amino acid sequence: CSARSSGSSNEQFF.